The entry below describes one T cell receptor (beta chain). Antigen unknown. V lost 6 bases to trimming and J lost 3 bases, with 8 bases between them. Germline loops: CDR1 SGHTA, CDR2 FQGTGA. The CDR3 sequence is 13 residues long. These donors were members of the approximately 110-subject validation cohort, a group separate from the approximately 670-subject first cohort. This entry comes from a study of cytomegalovirus exposure and HLA in healthy donors. Study results and caveats: Listed as cytomegalovirus-associated were about 160 TCR beta chains. Three CMV-associated chains were confirmed in vitro to be specific for CMV antigens.

This table comes from immunoSEQ multiplex PCR, and its TCRdb copy is limited to in-frame clones, with some not included. The data show around 150,000 clones, about 86% seen once. This chain uses TRBV7-3 with TRBJ2-2; D unclear. The sequence was obtained from a woman aged 25 to 39 in good health and CMV-seronegative. Source material: PBMCs. The CDR3 spells CASSLAYTGELFF. The DNA of the CDR3 is TGTGCCAGCAGTCTCGCCTACACCGGGGAGCTGTTTTTT.